Sequencing of this TCR beta chain was carried out in a study of a mutant IDH1 vaccine in newly diagnosed glioma. Study-level findings and limits: Vaccination induced immune responses in about 93% of patients.

Looked up from germline, CDR1 is SGHRS and CDR2 is YFSETQ. Trimming left V 0 bases short and J 0 bases short, with 6 bases between. The CDR3 covers 14 residues. Time point described: week 11, during vaccination. Alongside topical imiquimod, each dose of vaccine comprised 300 ug of mutant IDH1 20-mer peptide. Comments on this clone: Its target is unknown.

TCRdb keeps only in-frame clones here, not all; method: immunoSEQ multiplex PCR. The sample has around 66,000 clones; around 80% are singletons. This rearrangement joins TRBV5-1 to TRBJ1-1, with D perhaps TRBD1 (5 bases). The clonotype was recovered from a man aged 50-59 years with glioma. Sequences were derived from PBMCs, sampled from a glioma patient whose treatment included an IDH1 peptide vaccine. CDR3 sequence (DNA): TGCGCCAGCAGCTTGGAGGGACTGAACACTGAAGCTTTCTTT. Translating it yields CASSLEGLNTEAFF.